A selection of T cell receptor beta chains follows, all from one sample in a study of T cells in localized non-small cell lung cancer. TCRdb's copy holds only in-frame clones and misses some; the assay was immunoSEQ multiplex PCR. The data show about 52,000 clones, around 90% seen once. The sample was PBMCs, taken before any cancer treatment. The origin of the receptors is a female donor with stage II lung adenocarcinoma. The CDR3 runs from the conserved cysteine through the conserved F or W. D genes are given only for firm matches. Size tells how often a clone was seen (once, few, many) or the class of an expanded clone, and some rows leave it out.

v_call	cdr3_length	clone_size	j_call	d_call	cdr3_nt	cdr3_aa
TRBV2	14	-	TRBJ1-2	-	TGTGCCAGCAGTCCGGGCAGGGGAGGGTATGGCTACACCTTC	CASSPGRGGYGYTF
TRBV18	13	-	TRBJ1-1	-	TGTGCCAGCTCACCAGGGGGGACCACTGAAGCTTTCTTT	CASSPGGTTEAFF
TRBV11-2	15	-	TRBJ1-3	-	TGTGCCAGCAGCTTAGACCCCGGGTCTGGAAACACCATATATTTT	CASSLDPGSGNTIYF
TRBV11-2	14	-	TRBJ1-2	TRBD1	TGTGCCAGCAGCCCGGGACAGGCCCCCTATGGCTACACCTTC	CASSPGQAPYGYTF
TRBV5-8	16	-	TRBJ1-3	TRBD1	TGTGCCAGCAGCTTTGGGGACAGTCCAGCTGGAAACACCATATATTTT	CASSFGDSPAGNTIYF
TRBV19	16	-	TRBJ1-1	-	TGTGCCAGTACCGCCCAGATGGGGGGCCAGGGCACTGAAGCTTTCTTT	CASTAQMGGQGTEAFF
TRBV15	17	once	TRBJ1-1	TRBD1	TGTGCCACCAGCAGAGATGTAGGGTTACAGGGGTACACTGAAGCTTTCTTT	CATSRDVGLQGYTEAFF
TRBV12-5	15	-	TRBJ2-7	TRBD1	TGTGCTAGTGGTTTGGTTCGACAGGGGGCCTACGAGCAGTACTTC	CASGLVRQGAYEQYF
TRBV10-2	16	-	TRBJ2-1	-	TGCGCCAGCAGTGAGTCGACCCGATTAAGAGGGAATGAGCAGTTCTTC	CASSESTRLRGNEQFF
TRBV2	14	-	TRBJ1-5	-	TGTGCCAGCAGTGAAGCAGGGCCCAATCAGCCCCAGCATTTT	CASSEAGPNQPQHF
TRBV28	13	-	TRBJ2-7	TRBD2	TGTGCCAGCGTCCTGGGGACTAGGGGCGAGCAGTACTTC	CASVLGTRGEQYF
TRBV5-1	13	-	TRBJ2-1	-	TGCGCCAGCAGCTTTGGTCTAGGCAATGAGCAGTTCTTC	CASSFGLGNEQFF
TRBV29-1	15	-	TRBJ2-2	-	TGCAGCGTTGTGGGCCCTGGAGTAGGCACCGGGGAGCTGTTTTTT	CSVVGPGVGTGELFF
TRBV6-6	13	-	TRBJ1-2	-	TGTGCCAGCAGATCTGGAGGGGTAGACGGCTACACCTTC	CASRSGGVDGYTF
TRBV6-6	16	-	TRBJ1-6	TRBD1	TGTGCCAGCAGTTATATGTTGGGACAGACTAATTCACCCCTCCACTTT	CASSYMLGQTNSPLHF
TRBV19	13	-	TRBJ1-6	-	TGTGCCAGTAGTTACTATGAGGGGAGAGCCCTCCACTTT	CASSYYEGRALHF
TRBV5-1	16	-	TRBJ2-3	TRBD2	TGCGCCAGCAGCTTTGAGCGGGGGGGCTTTGAAGATACGCAGTATTTT	CASSFERGGFEDTQYF
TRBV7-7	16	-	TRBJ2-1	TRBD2	TGTGCTAGCAGCCCCCTGAGCGGGGGGGTTTACCGGGAGCAGTTCTTC	CASSPLSGGVYREQFF
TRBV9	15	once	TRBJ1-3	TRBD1	TGTGCCAGCAGCGTAGAGGGACAGTCGGGAAACACCATATATTTT	CASSVEGQSGNTIYF
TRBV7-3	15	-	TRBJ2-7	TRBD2	TGTGCCAGCAGCTTAAACGGGGGGAGCTCCTACGAGCAGTACTTC	CASSLNGGSSYEQYF
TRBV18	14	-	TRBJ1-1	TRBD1	TGTGCCAGCTCAACCACAGGGGTGGACACTGAAGCTTTCTTT	CASSTTGVDTEAFF
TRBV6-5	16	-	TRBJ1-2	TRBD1	TGTGCCAGCAGTTACGCCGTCCCGGGACAGACCTATGGCTACACCTTC	CASSYAVPGQTYGYTF
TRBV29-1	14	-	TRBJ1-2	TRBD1	TGCAGCGTTGATCGGCAGGGGGAAAAATATGGCTACACCTTC	CSVDRQGEKYGYTF
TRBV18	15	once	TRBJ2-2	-	TGTGCCAGCCCAACCACATCGCAGGGTGACGGGGAGCTGTTTTTT	CASPTTSQGDGELFF
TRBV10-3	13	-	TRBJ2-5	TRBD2	TGTGCCATCAGGGGGACTAGTGCGGAGACCCAGTACTTC	CAIRGTSAETQYF
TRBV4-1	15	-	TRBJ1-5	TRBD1	TGCGCCAGCAGCCCAGGGACAGGGGGCGGACAGCCCCAGCATTTT	CASSPGTGGGQPQHF